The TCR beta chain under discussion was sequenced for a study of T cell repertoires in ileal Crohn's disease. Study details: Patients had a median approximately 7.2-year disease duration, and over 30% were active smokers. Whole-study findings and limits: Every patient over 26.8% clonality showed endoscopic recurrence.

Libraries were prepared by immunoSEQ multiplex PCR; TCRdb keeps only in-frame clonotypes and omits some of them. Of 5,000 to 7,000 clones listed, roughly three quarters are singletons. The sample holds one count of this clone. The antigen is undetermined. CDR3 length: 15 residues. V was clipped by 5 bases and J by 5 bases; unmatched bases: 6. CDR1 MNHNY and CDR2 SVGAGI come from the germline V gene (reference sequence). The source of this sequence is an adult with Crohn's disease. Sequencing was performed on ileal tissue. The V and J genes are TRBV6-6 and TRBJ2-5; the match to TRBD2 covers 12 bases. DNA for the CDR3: TGTGCCAGCAGTAGGACTAGCGGGATGTCGGAGACCCAGTACTTC. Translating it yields CASSRTSGMSETQYF.